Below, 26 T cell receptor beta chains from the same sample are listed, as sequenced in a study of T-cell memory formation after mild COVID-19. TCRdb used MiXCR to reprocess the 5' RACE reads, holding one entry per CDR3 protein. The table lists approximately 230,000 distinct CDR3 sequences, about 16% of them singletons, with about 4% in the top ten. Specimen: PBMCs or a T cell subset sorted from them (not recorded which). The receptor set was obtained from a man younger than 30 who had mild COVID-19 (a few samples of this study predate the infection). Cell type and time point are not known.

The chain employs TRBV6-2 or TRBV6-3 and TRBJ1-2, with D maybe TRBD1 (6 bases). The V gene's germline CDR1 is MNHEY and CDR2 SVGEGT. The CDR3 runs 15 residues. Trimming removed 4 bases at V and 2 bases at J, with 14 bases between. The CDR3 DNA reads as TGTGCCAGCAGTTCACCCGCGACAGGAAACTATGGCTACACCTTC. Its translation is CASSSPATGNYGYTF.

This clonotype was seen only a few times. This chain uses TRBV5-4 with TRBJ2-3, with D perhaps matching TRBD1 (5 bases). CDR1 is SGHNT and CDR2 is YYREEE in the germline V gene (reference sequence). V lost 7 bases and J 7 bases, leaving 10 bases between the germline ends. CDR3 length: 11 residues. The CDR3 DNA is TGTGCCAGCGGCAGGGAAAATACGCAGTATTTT. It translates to CASGRENTQYF.

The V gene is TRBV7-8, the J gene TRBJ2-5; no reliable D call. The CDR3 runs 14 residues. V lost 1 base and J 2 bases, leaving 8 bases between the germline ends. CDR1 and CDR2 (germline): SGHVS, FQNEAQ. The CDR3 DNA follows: TGTGCCAGCAGCTTAGGTGTAGGACAAGAGACCCAGTACTTC. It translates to CASSLGVGQETQYF.

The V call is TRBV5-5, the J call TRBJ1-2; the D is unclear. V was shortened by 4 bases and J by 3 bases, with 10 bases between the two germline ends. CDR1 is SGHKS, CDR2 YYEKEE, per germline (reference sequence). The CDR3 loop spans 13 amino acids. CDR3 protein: CASSIGRHYGYTF. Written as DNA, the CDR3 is TGTGCCAGCAGCATAGGACGGCACTATGGCTACACCTTC.

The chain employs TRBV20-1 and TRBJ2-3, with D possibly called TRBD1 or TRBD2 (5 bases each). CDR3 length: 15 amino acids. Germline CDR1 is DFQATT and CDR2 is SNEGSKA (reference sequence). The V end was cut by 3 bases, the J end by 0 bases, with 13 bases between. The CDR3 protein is CSASHPGASTDTQYF. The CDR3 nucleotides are TGCAGTGCTAGTCACCCCGGGGCAAGCACAGATACGCAGTATTTT.

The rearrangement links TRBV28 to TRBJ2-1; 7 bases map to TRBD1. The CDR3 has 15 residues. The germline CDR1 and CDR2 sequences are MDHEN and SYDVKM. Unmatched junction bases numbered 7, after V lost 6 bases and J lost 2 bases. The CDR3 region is CASRTRDSPYNEQFF. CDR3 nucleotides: TGTGCCAGCAGAACCCGGGACAGTCCCTACAATGAGCAGTTCTTC.

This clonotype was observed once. The CDR3 DNA follows: TGTGCCAGCAGCCCCGGCGGGGCGCGTCGAAACACCATATATTTT. This translates into CASSPGGARRNTIYF. The chain is built from TRBV7-2 and TRBJ1-3; D is perhaps TRBD1 (5 bases). The CDR3 extends over 15 amino acids. The V end was cut by 5 bases, the J end by 5 bases, with 16 bases between. Germline V lookup: CDR1 SGHTA, CDR2 FQGNSA.

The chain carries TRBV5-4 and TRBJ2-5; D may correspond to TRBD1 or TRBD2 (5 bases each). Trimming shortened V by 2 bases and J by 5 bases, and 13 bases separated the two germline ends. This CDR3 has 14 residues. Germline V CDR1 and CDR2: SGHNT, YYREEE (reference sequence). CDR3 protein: CASSFTGTRETQYF. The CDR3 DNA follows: TGTGCCAGCAGCTTCACAGGCACTAGGGAGACCCAGTACTTC.

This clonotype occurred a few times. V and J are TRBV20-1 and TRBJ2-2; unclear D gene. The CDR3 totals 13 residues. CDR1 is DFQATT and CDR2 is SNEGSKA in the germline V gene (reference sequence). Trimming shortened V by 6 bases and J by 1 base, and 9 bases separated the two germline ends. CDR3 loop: CSALPKNTGELFF. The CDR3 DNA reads TGCAGTGCACTTCCGAAGAACACCGGGGAGCTGTTTTTT.

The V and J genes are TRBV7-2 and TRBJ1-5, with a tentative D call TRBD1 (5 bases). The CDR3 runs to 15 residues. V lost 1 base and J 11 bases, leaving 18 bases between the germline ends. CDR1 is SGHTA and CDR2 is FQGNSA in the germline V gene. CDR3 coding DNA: TGTGCCAGCAGCTTAGTAGCACAGGCAAAATGGGCCCAGCATTTT. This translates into CASSLVAQAKWAQHF.

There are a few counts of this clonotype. The CDR3 spells CASSTRTGSGYTF. In DNA, the CDR3 is TGTGCCAGCAGCACCCGGACAGGGAGTGGCTACACCTTC. The rearrangement uses TRBV7-8 and TRBJ1-2; 8 bases align to TRBD1. The length of the CDR3 is 13 residues. J was trimmed by 7 bases and V by 5 bases; bases with no gene match: 6. Germline assignment: CDR1 SGHVS and CDR2 FQNEAQ.

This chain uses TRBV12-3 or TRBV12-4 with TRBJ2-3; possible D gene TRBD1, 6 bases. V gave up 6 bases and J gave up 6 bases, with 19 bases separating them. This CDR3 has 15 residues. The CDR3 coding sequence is TGTGCCAGCAGCTCCGGGACAATAGAAAAGGATACGCAGTATTTT. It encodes CASSSGTIEKDTQYF.

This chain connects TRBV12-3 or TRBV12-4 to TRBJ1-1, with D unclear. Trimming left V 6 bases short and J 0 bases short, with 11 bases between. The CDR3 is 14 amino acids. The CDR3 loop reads CASSEQLLNTEAFF. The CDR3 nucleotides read TGTGCCAGCAGCGAACAGTTATTGAACACTGAAGCTTTCTTT.

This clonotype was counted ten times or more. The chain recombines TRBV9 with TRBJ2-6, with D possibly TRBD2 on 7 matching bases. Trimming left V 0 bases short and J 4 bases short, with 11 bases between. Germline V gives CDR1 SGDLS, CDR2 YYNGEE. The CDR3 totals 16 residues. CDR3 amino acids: CASSVDGGRGANVLTF. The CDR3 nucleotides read TGTGCCAGCAGCGTAGACGGGGGGCGAGGGGCCAACGTCCTGACTTTC.

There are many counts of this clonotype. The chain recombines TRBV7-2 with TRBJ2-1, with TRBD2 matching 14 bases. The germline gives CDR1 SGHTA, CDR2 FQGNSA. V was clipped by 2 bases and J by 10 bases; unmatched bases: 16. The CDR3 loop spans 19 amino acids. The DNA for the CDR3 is TGTGCCAGCAGCTTATACGGGACTAGCGGGGGCGCCGCTGCTGTAGAGCAGTTCTTC. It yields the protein CASSLYGTSGGAAAVEQFF.

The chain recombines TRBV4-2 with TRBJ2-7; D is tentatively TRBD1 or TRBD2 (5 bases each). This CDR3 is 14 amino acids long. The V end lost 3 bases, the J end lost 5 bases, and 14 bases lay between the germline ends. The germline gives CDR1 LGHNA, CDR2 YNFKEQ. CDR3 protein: CASSHSRDDHEQYF. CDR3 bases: TGTGCCAGCAGCCACTCCCGGGACGACCACGAGCAGTACTTC.

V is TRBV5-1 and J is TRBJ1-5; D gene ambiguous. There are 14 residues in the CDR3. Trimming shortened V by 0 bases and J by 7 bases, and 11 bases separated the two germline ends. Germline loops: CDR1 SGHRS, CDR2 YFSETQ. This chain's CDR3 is CASSLGADLQPQHF. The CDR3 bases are TGCGCCAGCAGCTTGGGGGCAGATTTGCAGCCCCAGCATTTT.

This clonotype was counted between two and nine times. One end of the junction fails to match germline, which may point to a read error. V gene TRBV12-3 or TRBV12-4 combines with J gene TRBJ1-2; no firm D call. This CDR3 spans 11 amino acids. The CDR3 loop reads CASGRVGMLYF. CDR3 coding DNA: TGTGCCAGCGGCCGGGTTGGGATGTTGTACTTC.

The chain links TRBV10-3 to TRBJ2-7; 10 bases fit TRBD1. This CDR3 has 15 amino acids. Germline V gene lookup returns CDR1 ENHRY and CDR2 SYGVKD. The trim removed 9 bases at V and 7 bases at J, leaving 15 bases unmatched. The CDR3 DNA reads TGTGCCATGGGGGCCGGGGGACAGGGGATGTGGGAGCAGTACTTC. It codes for CAMGAGGQGMWEQYF.

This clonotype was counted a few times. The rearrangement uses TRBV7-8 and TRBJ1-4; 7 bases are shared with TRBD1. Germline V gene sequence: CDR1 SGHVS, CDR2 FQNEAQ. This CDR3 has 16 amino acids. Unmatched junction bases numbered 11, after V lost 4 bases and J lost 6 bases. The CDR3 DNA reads TGTGCCAGCAGCTCCAACCCTAGGGGGCAGTATGAAAAACTGTTTTTT. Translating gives CASSSNPRGQYEKLFF.

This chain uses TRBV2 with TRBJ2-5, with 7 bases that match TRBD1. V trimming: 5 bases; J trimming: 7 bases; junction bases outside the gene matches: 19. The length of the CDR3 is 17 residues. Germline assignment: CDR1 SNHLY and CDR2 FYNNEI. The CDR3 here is CASSPAGVRQGSGTQYF. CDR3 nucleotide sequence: TGTGCCAGCAGTCCTGCTGGAGTTCGACAGGGATCTGGGACCCAGTACTTC. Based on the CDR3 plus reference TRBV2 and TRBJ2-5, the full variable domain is EPEVTQTPSHQVTQMGQEVILRCVPISNHLYFYWYRQILGQKVEFLVSFYNNEISEKSEIFDDQFSVERPDGSNFTLKIRSTKLEDSAMYFCASSPAGVRQGSGTQYFGPGTRLLVL.

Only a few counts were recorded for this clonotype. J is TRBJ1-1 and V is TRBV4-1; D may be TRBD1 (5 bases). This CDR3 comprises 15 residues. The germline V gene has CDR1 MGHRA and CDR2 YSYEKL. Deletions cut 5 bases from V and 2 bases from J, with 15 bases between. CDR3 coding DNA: TGCGCCAGCAGCGCCACATCCAGGGACAACACTGAAGCTTTCTTT. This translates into CASSATSRDNTEAFF.

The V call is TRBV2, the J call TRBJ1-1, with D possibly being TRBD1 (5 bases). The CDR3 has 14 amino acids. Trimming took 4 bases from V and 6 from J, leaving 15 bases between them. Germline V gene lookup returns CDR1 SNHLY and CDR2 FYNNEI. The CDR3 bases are TGTGCCAGCAGTGGGGGGTCGTGGGGAGCTGAAGCTTTCTTT. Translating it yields CASSGGSWGAEAFF.

CDR3 nucleotides: TGTGCCAGCAGTGACGGTCGGCAGGGCTACACCTTC. Residues: CASSDGRQGYTF. The genes are TRBV6-4 and TRBJ1-2; D gene ambiguous. The CDR3 has 12 amino acids. Germline CDR1 and CDR2: MRHNA and SNTAGT. The ends were cut back, 2 bases at V and 8 bases at J, with 9 bases in the middle.

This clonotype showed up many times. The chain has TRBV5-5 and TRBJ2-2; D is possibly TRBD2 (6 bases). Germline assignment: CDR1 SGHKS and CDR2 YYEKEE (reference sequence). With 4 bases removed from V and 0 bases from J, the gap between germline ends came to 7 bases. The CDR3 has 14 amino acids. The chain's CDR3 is CASSAGTNTGELFF. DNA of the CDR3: TGTGCCAGCAGCGCGGGAACGAACACCGGGGAGCTGTTTTTT.

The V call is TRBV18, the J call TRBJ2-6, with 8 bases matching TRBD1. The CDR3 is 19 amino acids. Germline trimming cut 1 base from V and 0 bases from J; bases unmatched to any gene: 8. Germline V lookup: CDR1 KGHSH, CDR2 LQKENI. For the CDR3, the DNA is TGTGCCAGCTCACCACGGTCCGCGACAGGGGACTCTGGGGCCAACGTCCTGACTTTC. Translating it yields CASSPRSATGDSGANVLTF.